The TCR beta chain under discussion was sequenced for a study of CD8+CD57+ T cells in acquired aplastic anemia (dated by TCRdb to 2017 to 2018). As for the study more broadly: A mean of roughly 2.9 ug of DNA, ranging from about 0.2 to 27.4 ug, was extracted from sorted CD4+ and CD8+ cells. An average of approximately 10 million reads for CD4+ cells and approximately 11 million reads for CD8+ cells was obtained from healthy donor samples.

About this clonotype: This clone's antigen is unknown. Base qualities are missing; no much larger clone stands one base away.

Genomic DNA served as template for TCR beta VDJ combination and CDR3 sequence profiling. An Illumina HiSeq 2000 was the platform used for TCR repertoire sequencing. As for how the authors treated the data: TRBV/TRBJ rearrangement plots, CDR3 size and DJ length profiles, and Simpson's diversity index were used to assess repertoires. The immunodominant clone was defined as the most abundant DNA sequence in deep sequencing data. CDR3 amino acid sequences were screened for sharing across subjects and were compared with published repertoires and the VDJdb database. TCRdb reworked the public reads: Q25 trimming with fastp, MiXCR clone assembly, productive beta chains retained. For every CDR3 protein sequence, its rows merge into one entry that carries the most common genes and DNA. The V and J calls shown here were made by TCRdb, not taken from the authors' results. The sample includes about 220,000 distinct CDR3 sequences, with about a third observed a single time. The leading ten clones occupy 0.95% to 1.3% of the sample.

The paper as a whole reports these results and caveats: Patients and healthy controls showed no significant difference in CD8+ Simpson's diversity (P=0.060). Twenty-nine CD8+ CDR3 sequences were found to be shared between patients and controls, but these sequences appeared to be highly expressed in patients and within the immunodominant clones of the patients.

TCR repertoires of sorted CD4+ and CD8+ blood T cells from severe aplastic anemia patients and healthy subjects were deep-sequenced in the study. Ficoll-Paque density gradient centrifugation was used to isolate peripheral blood mononuclear cells. Before DNA extraction, CD4+ and CD8+ T cells were sorted with FACS or magnetic beads. Measured from the cysteine to the phenylalanine, the CDR3 is 16 residues long. Only the CDR3 part of the read is kept: 48 bases, read in frame from the first base. A distance of 15 bases separates the germline ends of V and J, which lose 2 bases and 3 bases respectively. The germline V gene (reference sequence) gives CDR1 as SGHAT and CDR2 as FQDESV.

The sample was sorted CD4+, CD8+, or CD8+CD57+ T cells (not recorded which) from PBMCs. This sequence was found in a human donor in good health, serving as a control. In this chain, TRBV11-1 is recombined with TRBJ2-3, with no confident D gene call. The DNA sequence is given as TGTGCCAGCAGCTTATTCGGCCGCGTCGAGACAGATACGCAGTATTTT. It encodes CASSLFGRVETDTQYF.